The source of this T cell receptor (beta chain) is a study of blood T cell repertoires in COVID-19. Overall study: Whether acute or convalescent, the COVID-19 samples came from the United States, Italy and Spain.

The germline CDR1 and CDR2 sequences are SEHNR and FQNEAQ (reference sequence). V lost 3 bases to trimming and J lost 3 bases; unmatched junction nucleotides: 4. The CDR3 sequence is 14 residues long. In the original workflow: Estimates of nucleated cell counts were drawn from the amplification of reference gene primers. The method was immunoSEQ multiplex PCR; TCRdb's version includes in-frame clones alone and lacks a portion of them. Clone size and V and J calls were adopted from that table, with D and trimming inferred from the DNA. The table has roughly 300,000 clones, approximately 87% seen once; the top ten hold around 8%.

This TCR derives from a woman in her forties or fifties who had recovered from COVID-19. The chain joins TRBV7-9 to TRBJ2-7, with TRBD1 matching 8 bases. Sequencing was carried out using peripheral blood. The CDR3, as DNA: TGTGCCAGCAGCTTCGGACAGGGACTCTACGAGCAGTACTTC. Translated, it gives CASSFGQGLYEQYF.